This is a list of T cell receptor beta chains from one sample in a study of Graves' ophthalmopathy and Graves' hyperthyroidism. TCRdb redid the calling of the multiplex PCR reads with MiXCR, one entry per CDR3 protein. The sample consists of some 210,000 distinct CDR3 sequences, approximately 29% of them appearing once. The sample taken for sequencing was peripheral blood. These receptors came from a man aged 50 to 59 with Graves' ophthalmopathy. Each CDR3 is given with its conserved first and last residue. Each record gives: clone size, D gene, V gene, J gene, CDR3 DNA, CDR3 protein. A D gene is named only where the DNA matches it firmly. The size field is filled for only some rows; it gives once, few, many or a size class.

size: -; D: -; V: TRBV12-3/TRBV12-4; J: TRBJ1-5; DNA: TGTGCCAGCAGTTTTAATAACCAGCCCCAGCATTTT; CDR3: CASSFNNQPQHF
size: -; D: TRBD1; V: TRBV28; J: TRBJ1-2; DNA: TGTGCCAGCAGTAGGGGGCCGTACTATGGCTACACCTTC; CDR3: CASSRGPYYGYTF
size: many; D: -; V: TRBV9; J: TRBJ2-2; DNA: TGTGCCAGCAGCGTAGGGCCCGGGGAGCTGTTTTTT; CDR3: CASSVGPGELFF
size: many; D: -; V: TRBV10-3; J: TRBJ2-5; DNA: TGTGCCATCGGAACTAGCCCCGGGGAGACCCAGTACTTC; CDR3: CAIGTSPGETQYF
size: many; D: -; V: TRBV24-1; J: TRBJ1-5; DNA: TGTGCCACCAGTGATGGCGGGGACCGCAATCAGCCCCAGCATTTT; CDR3: CATSDGGDRNQPQHF
size: -; D: -; V: TRBV24-1; J: TRBJ2-5; DNA: TGTGCCACCAGCCATTGGCCGGACGGAGAGACCCAGTACTTC; CDR3: CATSHWPDGETQYF
size: -; D: -; V: TRBV6-2/TRBV6-3; J: TRBJ1-5; DNA: TGTGCCAGCAGTTACGACAGAGATCGGGGCAATCAGCCCCAGCATTTT; CDR3: CASSYDRDRGNQPQHF
size: few; D: -; V: TRBV7-2; J: TRBJ2-7; DNA: TGTGCCAGCAGCAGCCCCGGGACTGCTACCTACGAGCAGTACTTC; CDR3: CASSSPGTATYEQYF
size: -; D: -; V: TRBV6-1; J: TRBJ2-3; DNA: TGTGCCACTCACGCCGATACGCAGTATTTT; CDR3: CATHADTQYF
size: many; D: -; V: TRBV25-1; J: TRBJ1-1; DNA: TGTGCCAGCAGTGAATGGGACACTGAAGCTTTCTTT; CDR3: CASSEWDTEAFF
size: -; D: -; V: TRBV12-3/TRBV12-4; J: TRBJ1-5; DNA: TGTGCCAGCAGTTTGGAGCCGACGGGGAATCAGCCCCAGCATTTT; CDR3: CASSLEPTGNQPQHF
size: many; D: TRBD1; V: TRBV7-9; J: TRBJ1-5; DNA: TGTGCCAGCAGACAACGGAACAGGGGGCTTAGTCAGCCCCAGCATTTT; CDR3: CASRQRNRGLSQPQHF
size: many; D: -; V: TRBV20-1; J: TRBJ1-2; DNA: TGCAGTGCTAGGTGGGATGGCTACACCTTC; CDR3: CSARWDGYTF
size: many; D: TRBD1; V: TRBV28; J: TRBJ1-2; DNA: TGTGCCAGCAAAAAACAGGGGAGAGATAACTATGGCTACACCTTC; CDR3: CASKKQGRDNYGYTF
size: -; D: TRBD2; V: TRBV5-1; J: TRBJ2-7; DNA: TGCGCCAGCAGCTTGGTCGGCGGGAGACCCTACGAGCAGTACTTC; CDR3: CASSLVGGRPYEQYF
size: many; D: -; V: TRBV6-5; J: TRBJ2-7; DNA: TGTGCCAGCAGTTACCGGGGAGCTGGGGGGAGTTACGAGCAGTACTTC; CDR3: CASSYRGAGGSYEQYF
size: many; D: -; V: TRBV29-1; J: TRBJ2-5; DNA: TGCAGCGGGGGGCAGCCCGCGGGAGAGACCCAGTACTTC; CDR3: CSGGQPAGETQYF
size: many; D: TRBD1; V: TRBV24-1; J: TRBJ2-7; DNA: TGTGCCACCAGTGACGGTGGGGGACAGACCTACGAGCAGTACTTC; CDR3: CATSDGGGQTYEQYF
size: -; D: -; V: TRBV6-1; J: TRBJ2-7; DNA: TGTGCCAGCAGGCTGTCCCGGGACACCGGCTCCTACGAGCAGTACTTC; CDR3: CASRLSRDTGSYEQYF
size: many; D: -; V: TRBV30; J: TRBJ1-1; DNA: TGTGCCTGGAGAGGCGACATAATGAACACTGAAGCTTTCTTT; CDR3: CAWRGDIMNTEAFF
size: many; D: TRBD1; V: TRBV27; J: TRBJ2-5; DNA: TGTGCCCGTGAGGGGGCGCAAGAGACCCAGTACTTC; CDR3: CAREGAQETQYF
size: many; D: -; V: TRBV24-1; J: TRBJ2-2; DNA: TGTGCCACCCGTCCCGGGACTGAGAACACCGGGGAGCTGTTTTTT; CDR3: CATRPGTENTGELFF
size: few; D: -; V: TRBV6-2/TRBV6-3; J: TRBJ2-7; DNA: TGTGCCAGCAGTTACGGAGGGTCCACCTACGAGCAGTACTTC; CDR3: CASSYGGSTYEQYF
size: many; D: TRBD2; V: TRBV14; J: TRBJ2-2; DNA: TGTGCCAGCAGCCCGCGCACCGGGACTAGCGGGAGTCGGTGCGGCGGGGAGCTGTTTTTT; CDR3: CASSPRTGTSGSRCGGELFF
size: many; D: TRBD2; V: TRBV14; J: TRBJ2-7; DNA: TGTGCCAGCAGCCAAGAGGGAAAGGGACTATCCTCCTACGAGCAGTACTTC; CDR3: CASSQEGKGLSSYEQYF
size: many; D: -; V: TRBV2; J: TRBJ2-7; DNA: TGTGCCAGCAGTGTTCGAGTGCGGGACGAGCAGTACTTC; CDR3: CASSVRVRDEQYF
size: many; D: TRBD1; V: TRBV9; J: TRBJ2-7; DNA: TGTGCCAGCAGCGTCGGGGGACAGGAACACTACGAGCAGTACTTC; CDR3: CASSVGGQEHYEQYF
size: -; D: -; V: TRBV6-2/TRBV6-3; J: TRBJ1-2; DNA: TGTGCCAGCAGTCCTCGAGGCTATGGCTACACCTTC; CDR3: CASSPRGYGYTF
size: few; D: -; V: TRBV7-2; J: TRBJ1-5; DNA: TGTGCCAGCAGCTTAGCAGGAAGCTTGGGCACCGATAAAAATCAGCCCCAGCATTTT; CDR3: CASSLAGSLGTDKNQPQHF
size: many; D: TRBD1; V: TRBV30; J: TRBJ2-7; DNA: TGTGCCTGGAGGACGGGACAGAGCTACGAGCAGTACTTC; CDR3: CAWRTGQSYEQYF
size: -; D: TRBD1; V: TRBV6-1; J: TRBJ1-2; DNA: TGTGCCAGCAGTCGAGGGGGCCGCTCGATCGATGGCTACACCTTC; CDR3: CASSRGGRSIDGYTF
size: -; D: TRBD1; V: TRBV6-1; J: TRBJ1-5; DNA: TGTGCCAGCAGTGAGATGGGACAGGGTTATCAGCCCCAGCATTTT; CDR3: CASSEMGQGYQPQHF
size: many; D: TRBD2; V: TRBV6-1; J: TRBJ2-7; DNA: TGTGCCAGCAGTCTCTCGGGACTAGCGAGCGAGCAGTACTTC; CDR3: CASSLSGLASEQYF
size: many; D: -; V: TRBV24-1; J: TRBJ2-4; DNA: TGTGCCACCAGTGATCCGGAGGCCAAAAACATTCAGTACTTC; CDR3: CATSDPEAKNIQYF
size: -; D: TRBD1; V: TRBV27; J: TRBJ1-1; DNA: TGTGCCAGCAGTTTATGGGGACAGGGGTTTTCTGGCACTGAAGCTTTCTTT; CDR3: CASSLWGQGFSGTEAFF
size: many; D: -; V: TRBV29-1; J: TRBJ2-5; DNA: TGCAGCGTTGACTACAGTTCGGGGCTCCTCCAGTACTTC; CDR3: CSVDYSSGLLQYF
size: many; D: -; V: TRBV7-2; J: TRBJ2-6; DNA: TGTGCCAGCAGCCCGATGTCCAACGTCCTGACTTTC; CDR3: CASSPMSNVLTF
size: many; D: TRBD1; V: TRBV7-2; J: TRBJ2-2; DNA: TGTGCCAGCAGTATAGACAGGGTTGGGTCCGGGGAGCTGTTTTTT; CDR3: CASSIDRVGSGELFF
size: many; D: TRBD2; V: TRBV18; J: TRBJ2-7; DNA: TGTGCCAGCTCACAGTCACTAGCGGGAGTCGGGGAGCAGTACTTC; CDR3: CASSQSLAGVGEQYF
size: -; D: -; V: TRBV6-5; J: TRBJ1-2; DNA: TGTGCCAGCAGTTACCGTAGTCAGTATGGCTACACCTTC; CDR3: CASSYRSQYGYTF
size: many; D: TRBD1; V: TRBV29-1; J: TRBJ2-2; DNA: TGCAGCGCCCGGACAGGAAACATGAACACCGGGGAGCTGTTTTTT; CDR3: CSARTGNMNTGELFF
size: many; D: TRBD1; V: TRBV29-1; J: TRBJ2-5; DNA: TGCAGCGTTGAACTAGCAGGGGGAAGTCTCTTGGGGGAGACCCAGTACTTC; CDR3: CSVELAGGSLLGETQYF